This T cell receptor beta chain was sequenced during a study of T cells after yellow fever vaccination. V was pared by 8 bases and J by 3 bases, with 10 bases between. CDR1 and CDR2 from the germline V gene are ENHRY and SYGVKD. The CDR3 sequence is 12 residues long. Regarding the study as a whole: Clonotypes found in both CD4 and CD8 compartments made up a small share.

This clonotype occurred many times. Its target is unknown. The study made its TCR cDNA through 5'RACE template switching. That step introduced a universal primer site along with UMIs. TCRdb redid the calling of the 5' RACE reads with MiXCR, one entry per CDR3 protein. The data hold 250,000 to 400,000 distinct CDR3 sequences, with approximately 4.3% observed a single time. This chain uses TRBV10-3 with TRBJ1-1; TRBD1 might be the D (5 bases). The starting material was PBMCs, obtained 15 days after the yellow fever booster vaccination. The clonotype originates from a man between 18 and 35 years old who received the YFV17D yellow fever vaccine. The CDR3, as DNA: TGTGCCATCCGACAGAGCGACACTGAAGCTTTCTTT. It specifies CAIRQSDTEAFF.